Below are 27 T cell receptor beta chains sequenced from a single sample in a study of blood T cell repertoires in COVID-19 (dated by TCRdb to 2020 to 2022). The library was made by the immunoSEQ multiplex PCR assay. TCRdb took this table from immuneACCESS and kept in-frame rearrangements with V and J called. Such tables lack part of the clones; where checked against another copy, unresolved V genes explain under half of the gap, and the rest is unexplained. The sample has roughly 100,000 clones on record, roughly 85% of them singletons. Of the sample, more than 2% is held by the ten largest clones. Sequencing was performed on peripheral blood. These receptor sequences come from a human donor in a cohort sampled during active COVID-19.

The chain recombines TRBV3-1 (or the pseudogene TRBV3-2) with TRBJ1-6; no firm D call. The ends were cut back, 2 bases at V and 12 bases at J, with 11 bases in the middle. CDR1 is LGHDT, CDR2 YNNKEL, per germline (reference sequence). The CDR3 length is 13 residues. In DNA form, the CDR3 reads TGTGCCAGCAGCCAAACGGCCGGCGGACCCCTCCACTTT. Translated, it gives CASSQTAGGPLHF.

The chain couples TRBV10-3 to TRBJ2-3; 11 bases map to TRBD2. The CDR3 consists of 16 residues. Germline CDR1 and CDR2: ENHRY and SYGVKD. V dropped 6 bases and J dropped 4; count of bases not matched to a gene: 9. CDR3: CAISEILAGVADTQYF. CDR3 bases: TGTGCCATCAGCGAAATACTAGCGGGAGTGGCAGATACGCAGTATTTT.

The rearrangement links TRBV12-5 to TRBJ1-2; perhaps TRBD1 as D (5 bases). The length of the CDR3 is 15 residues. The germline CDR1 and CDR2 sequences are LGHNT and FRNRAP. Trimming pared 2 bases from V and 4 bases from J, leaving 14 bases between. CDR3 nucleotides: TGTGCTAGTGGTTTGACGACAGCCTCATCCTATGGCTACACCTTC. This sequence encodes CASGLTTASSYGYTF.

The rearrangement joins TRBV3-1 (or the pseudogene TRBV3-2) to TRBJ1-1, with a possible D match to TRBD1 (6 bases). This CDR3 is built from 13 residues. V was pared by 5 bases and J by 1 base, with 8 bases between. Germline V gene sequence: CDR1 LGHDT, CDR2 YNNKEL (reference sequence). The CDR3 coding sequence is TGTGCCAGCAGCACGGGACAGAACACTGAAGCTTTCTTT. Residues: CASSTGQNTEAFF.

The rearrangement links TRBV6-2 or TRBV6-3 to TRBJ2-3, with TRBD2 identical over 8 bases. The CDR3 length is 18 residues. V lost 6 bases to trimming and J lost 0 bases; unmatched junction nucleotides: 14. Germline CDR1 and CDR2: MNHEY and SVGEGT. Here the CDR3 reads CASSDQALAETSTDTQYF. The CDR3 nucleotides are TGTGCCAGCAGCGACCAGGCACTAGCGGAGACTAGCACAGATACGCAGTATTTT.

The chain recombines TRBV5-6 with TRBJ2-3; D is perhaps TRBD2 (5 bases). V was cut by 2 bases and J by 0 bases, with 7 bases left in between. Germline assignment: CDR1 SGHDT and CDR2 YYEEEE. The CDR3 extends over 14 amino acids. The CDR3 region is CASSLGLSTDTQYF. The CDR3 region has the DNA TGTGCCAGCAGCTTAGGACTGAGCACAGATACGCAGTATTTT.

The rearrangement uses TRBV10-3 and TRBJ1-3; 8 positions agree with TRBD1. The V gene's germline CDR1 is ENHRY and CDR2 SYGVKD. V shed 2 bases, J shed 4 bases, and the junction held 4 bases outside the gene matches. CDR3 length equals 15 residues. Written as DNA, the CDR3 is TGTGCCATCAGTGAGCCCCGGACAGGGGGAAACACCATATATTTT. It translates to CAISEPRTGGNTIYF.

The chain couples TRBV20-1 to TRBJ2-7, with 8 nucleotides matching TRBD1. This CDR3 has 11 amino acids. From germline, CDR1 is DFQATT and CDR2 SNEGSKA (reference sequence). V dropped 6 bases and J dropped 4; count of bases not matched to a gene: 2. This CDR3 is CSARQGYEQYF. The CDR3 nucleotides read TGCAGTGCACGACAGGGGTACGAGCAGTACTTC.

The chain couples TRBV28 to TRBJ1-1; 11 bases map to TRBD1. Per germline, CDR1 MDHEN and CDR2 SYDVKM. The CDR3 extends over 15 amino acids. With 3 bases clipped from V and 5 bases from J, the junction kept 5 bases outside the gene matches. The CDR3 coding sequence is TGTGCCAGCAGTTTCGGGACAGGGGGTCGTACTGAAGCTTTCTTT. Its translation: CASSFGTGGRTEAFF. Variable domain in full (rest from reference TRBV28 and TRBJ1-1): DVKVTQSSRYLVKRTGEKVFLECVQDMDHENMFWYRQDPGLGLRLIYFSYDVKMKEKGDIPEGYSVSREKKERFSLILESASTNQTSMYLCASSFGTGGRTEAFFGQGTRLTVV.

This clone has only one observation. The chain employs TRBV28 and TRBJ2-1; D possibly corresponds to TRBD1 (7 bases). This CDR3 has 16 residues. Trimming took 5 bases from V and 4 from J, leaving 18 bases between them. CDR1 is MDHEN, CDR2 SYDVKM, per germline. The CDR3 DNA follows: TGTGCCAGCAGTCTCTCGGGCAGGGGGACTTACAATGAGCAGTTCTTC. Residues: CASSLSGRGTYNEQFF.

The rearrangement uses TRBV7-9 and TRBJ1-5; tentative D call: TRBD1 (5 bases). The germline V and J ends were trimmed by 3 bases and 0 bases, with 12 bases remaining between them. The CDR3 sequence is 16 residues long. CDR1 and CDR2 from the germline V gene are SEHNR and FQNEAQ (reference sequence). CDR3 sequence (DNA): TGTGCCAGCAGCTTGGGGGGTTGGAATAGCAATCAGCCCCAGCATTTT. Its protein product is CASSLGGWNSNQPQHF.

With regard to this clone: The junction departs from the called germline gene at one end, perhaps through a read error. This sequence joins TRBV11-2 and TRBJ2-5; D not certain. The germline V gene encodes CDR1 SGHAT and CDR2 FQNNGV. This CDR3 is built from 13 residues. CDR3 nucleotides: TGTGCCAGCAGCTATCGTCAAATGGAGACCCGGTACTTC. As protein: CASSYRQMETRYF.

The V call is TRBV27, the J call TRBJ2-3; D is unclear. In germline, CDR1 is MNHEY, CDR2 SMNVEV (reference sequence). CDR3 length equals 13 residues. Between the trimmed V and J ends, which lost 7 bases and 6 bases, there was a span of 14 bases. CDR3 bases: TGTGCCAGCATGGCGGTGTTCTTGGATACGCAGTATTTT. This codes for CASMAVFLDTQYF.

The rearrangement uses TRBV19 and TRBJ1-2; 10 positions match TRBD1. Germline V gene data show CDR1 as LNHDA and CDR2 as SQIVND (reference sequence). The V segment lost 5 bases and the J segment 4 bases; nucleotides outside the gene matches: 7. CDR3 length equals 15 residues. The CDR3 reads CASSGGQGPFYGYTF. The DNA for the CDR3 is TGTGCCAGTAGTGGGGGACAGGGGCCCTTCTATGGCTACACCTTC.

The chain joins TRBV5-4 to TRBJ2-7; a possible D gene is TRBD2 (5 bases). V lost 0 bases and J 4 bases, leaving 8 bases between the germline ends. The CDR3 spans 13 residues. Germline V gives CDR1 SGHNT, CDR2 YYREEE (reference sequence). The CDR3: CASSLGGPYEQYF. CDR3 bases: TGTGCCAGCAGCTTGGGCGGGCCTTACGAGCAGTACTTC.

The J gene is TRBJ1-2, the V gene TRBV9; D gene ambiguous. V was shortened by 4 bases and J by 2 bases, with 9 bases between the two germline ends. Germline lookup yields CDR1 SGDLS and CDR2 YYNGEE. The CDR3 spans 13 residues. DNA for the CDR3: TGTGCCAGCAGCCCCGAGGAAAACTATGGCTACACCTTC. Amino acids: CASSPEENYGYTF.

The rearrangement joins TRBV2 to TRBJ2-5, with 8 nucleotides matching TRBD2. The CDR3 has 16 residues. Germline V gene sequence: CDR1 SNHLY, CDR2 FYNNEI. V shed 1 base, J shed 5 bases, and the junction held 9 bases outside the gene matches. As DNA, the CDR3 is TGTGCCAGCAGTGAAGATTCGGGAGGGGTATTGGAGACCCAGTACTTC. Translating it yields CASSEDSGGVLETQYF.

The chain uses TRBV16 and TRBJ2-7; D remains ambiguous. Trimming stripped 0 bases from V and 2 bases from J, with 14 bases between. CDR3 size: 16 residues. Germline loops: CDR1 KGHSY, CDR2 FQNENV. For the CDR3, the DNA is TGTGCCAGCAGCCAATCCGAGTGGAGTATTCCCTACGAGCAGTACTTC. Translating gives CASSQSEWSIPYEQYF.

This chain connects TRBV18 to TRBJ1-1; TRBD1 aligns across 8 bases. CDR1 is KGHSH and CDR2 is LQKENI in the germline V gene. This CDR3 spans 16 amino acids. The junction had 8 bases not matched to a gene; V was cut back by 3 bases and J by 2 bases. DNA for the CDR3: TGTGCCAGCTCACCGTTAACAGGGGGTGCTAACACTGAAGCTTTCTTT. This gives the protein CASSPLTGGANTEAFF.

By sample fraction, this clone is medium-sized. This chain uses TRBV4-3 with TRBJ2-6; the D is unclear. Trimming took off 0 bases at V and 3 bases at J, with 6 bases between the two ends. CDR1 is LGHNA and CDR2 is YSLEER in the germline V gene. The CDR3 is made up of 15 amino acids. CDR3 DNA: TGCGCCAGCAGCCAAGATCAGTTTGGGGCCAACGTCCTGACTTTC. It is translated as CASSQDQFGANVLTF.

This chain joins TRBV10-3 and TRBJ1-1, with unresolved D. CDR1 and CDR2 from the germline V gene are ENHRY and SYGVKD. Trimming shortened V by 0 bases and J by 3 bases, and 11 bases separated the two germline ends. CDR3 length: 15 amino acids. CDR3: CAISESRGKDTEAFF. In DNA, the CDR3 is TGTGCCATCAGTGAGTCGAGAGGGAAGGACACTGAAGCTTTCTTT.

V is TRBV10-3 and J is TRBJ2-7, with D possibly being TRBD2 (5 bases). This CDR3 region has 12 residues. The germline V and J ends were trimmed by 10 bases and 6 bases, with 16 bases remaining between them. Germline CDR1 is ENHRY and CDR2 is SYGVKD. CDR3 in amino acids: CATTPRGPEQYF. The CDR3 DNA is TGTGCCACTACTCCCCGGGGTCCCGAGCAGTACTTC.

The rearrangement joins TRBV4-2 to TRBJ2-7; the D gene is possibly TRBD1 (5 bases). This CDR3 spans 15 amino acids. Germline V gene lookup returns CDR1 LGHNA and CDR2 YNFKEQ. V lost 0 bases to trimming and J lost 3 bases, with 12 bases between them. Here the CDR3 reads CASSQESGAGYEQYF. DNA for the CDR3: TGTGCCAGCAGCCAAGAGTCTGGGGCCGGCTACGAGCAGTACTTC.

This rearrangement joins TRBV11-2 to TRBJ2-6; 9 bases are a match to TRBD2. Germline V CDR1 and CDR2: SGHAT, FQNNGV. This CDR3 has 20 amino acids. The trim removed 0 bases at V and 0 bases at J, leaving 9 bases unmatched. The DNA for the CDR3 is TGTGCCAGCAGCTTAGATCGCCCCCCTAGCGGGAACTCTGGGGCCAACGTCCTGACTTTC. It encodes CASSLDRPPSGNSGANVLTF.

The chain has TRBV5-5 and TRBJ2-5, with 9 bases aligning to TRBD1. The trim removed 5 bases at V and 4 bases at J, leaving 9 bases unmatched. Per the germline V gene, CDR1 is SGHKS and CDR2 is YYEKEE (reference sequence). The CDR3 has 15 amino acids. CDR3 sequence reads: CASSLRDREGETQYF. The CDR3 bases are TGTGCCAGCAGTCTTAGGGACAGGGAAGGAGAGACCCAGTACTTC.

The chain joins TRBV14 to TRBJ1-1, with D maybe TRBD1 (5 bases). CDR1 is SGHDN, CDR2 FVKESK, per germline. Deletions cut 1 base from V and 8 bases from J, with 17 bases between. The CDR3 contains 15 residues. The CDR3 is CASSQVQGQPGEAFF. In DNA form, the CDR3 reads TGTGCCAGCAGCCAAGTTCAGGGCCAGCCTGGGGAAGCTTTCTTT.

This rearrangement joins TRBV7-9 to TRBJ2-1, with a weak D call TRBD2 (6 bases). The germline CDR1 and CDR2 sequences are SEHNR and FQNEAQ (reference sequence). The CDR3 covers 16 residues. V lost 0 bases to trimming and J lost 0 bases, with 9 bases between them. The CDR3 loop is CASSLAVRGSYNEQFF. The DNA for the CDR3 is TGTGCCAGCAGCTTAGCGGTGCGGGGCTCCTACAATGAGCAGTTCTTC. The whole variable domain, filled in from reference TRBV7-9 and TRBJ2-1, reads DTGVSQNPRHKITKRGQNVTFRCDPISEHNRLYWYRQTLGQGPEFLTYFQNEAQLEKSRLLSDRFSAERPKGSFSTLEIQRTEQGDSAMYLCASSLAVRGSYNEQFFGPGTRLTVL.